The entry below gives a single TCR beta chain sequence along with its context. Its antigen is still unknown. TCRdb itself ran the 5' RACE reads through MiXCR, one entry per CDR3 protein. The sample records approximately 440,000 distinct CDR3 sequences, 20% being singletons. This sample stems from a study of T-cell memory formation after mild COVID-19. Study-wide findings and caveats: Clones that contracted from day 15 to 85 had balanced CD4/CD8; later expanders were CD4+ biased.

The CDR3 spans 17 residues. CDR1 SGHVS and CDR2 FQNEAQ come from the germline V gene. Trimming removed 5 bases from V and 4 bases from J; junction bases left unmatched: 10. Sequencing was done on a sample of PBMCs or a T cell subset sorted from them (not recorded which). The chain carries TRBV7-8 and TRBJ2-7; 14 nucleotides line up with TRBD2. This TCR came from an adult woman who had mild COVID-19 (a few samples of this study predate the infection). Cell type and time point are not known. The CDR3 DNA is TGTGCCAGCAGCGCGGCCACCGGGACTAGCGGGAGATACGAGCAGTACTTC. Residues: CASSAATGTSGRYEQYF.